This paragraph reports one T cell receptor beta chain. This record belongs to a study of T cell responses to AZD1222 COVID-19 vaccine. Assay: immunoSEQ multiplex PCR; the TCRdb copy retains only in-frame clones and omits some. The data contain more than 55,000 clones, 80% to 90% of them seen just once; the ten biggest clones take up 5% to 6.5%. Germline CDR1 reads KGHSH; CDR2 reads LQKENI. The V end lost 2 bases, the J end lost 7 bases, and 14 bases lay between the germline ends. The CDR3 loop spans 14 amino acids. The chain joins TRBV18 to TRBJ1-2, with D uncertain. This specimen consisted of peripheral blood, obtained 28 days after the second AZD1222 dose. The TCR was taken from an adult who received the AZD1222 COVID-19 vaccine. CDR3 coding DNA: TGTGCCAGCTCACCAACAGCCGAAAGTCCTGGCTACACCTTC. Protein: CASSPTAESPGYTF.